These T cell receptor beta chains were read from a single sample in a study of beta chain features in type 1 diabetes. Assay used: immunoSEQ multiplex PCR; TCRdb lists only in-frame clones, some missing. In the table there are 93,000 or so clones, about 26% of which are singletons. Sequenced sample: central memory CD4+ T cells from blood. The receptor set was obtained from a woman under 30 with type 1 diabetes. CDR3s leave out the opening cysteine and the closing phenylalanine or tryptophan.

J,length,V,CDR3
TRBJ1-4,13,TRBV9,ASTRDFGGNEKLF
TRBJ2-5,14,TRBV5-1,ASSGGTGSYQETQY
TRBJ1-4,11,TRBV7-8,ASSSTGNEKLF
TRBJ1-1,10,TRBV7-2,ASSLNGIEAF
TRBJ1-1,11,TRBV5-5,ASSLAGYTEAF
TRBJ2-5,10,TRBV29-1,SVARRGETQY
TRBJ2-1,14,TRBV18,ASSPPTGIPYNEQF
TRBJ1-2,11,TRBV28,ASSLETGGGYT
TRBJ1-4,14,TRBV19,ASSPPRQGGDEKLF
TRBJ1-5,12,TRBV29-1,SVSPTGGDQPQH